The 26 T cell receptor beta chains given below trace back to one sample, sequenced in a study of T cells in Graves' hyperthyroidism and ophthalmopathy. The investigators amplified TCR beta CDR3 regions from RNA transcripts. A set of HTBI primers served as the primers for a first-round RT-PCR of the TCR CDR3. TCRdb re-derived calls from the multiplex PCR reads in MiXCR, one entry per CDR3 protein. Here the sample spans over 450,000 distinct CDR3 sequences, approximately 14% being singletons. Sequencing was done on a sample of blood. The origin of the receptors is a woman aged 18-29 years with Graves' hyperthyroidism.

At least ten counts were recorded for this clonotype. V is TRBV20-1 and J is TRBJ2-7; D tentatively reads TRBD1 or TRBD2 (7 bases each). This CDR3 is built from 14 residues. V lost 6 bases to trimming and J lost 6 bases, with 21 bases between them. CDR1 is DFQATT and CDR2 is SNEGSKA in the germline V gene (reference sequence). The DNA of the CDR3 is TGCAGTGCCAAAAGACAGGGAGGGGACCGCGAGCAGTACTTC. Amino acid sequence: CSAKRQGGDREQYF.

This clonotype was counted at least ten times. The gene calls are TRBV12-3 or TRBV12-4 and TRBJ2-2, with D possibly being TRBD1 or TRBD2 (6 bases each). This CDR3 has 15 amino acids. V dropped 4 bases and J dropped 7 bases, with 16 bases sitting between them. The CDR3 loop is CASSSMTRGGGELFF. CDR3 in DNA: TGTGCCAGCAGTTCCATGACCAGGGGAGGCGGGGAGCTGTTTTTT.

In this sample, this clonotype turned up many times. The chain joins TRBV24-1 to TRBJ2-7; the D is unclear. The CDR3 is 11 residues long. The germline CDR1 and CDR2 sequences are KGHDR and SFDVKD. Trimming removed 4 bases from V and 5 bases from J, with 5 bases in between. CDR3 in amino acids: CATSELDEQYF. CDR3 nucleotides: TGTGCCACCAGTGAACTGGACGAGCAGTACTTC.

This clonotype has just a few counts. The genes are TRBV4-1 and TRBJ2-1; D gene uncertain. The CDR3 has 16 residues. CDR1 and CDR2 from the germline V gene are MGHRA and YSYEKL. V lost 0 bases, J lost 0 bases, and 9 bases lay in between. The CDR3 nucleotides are TGCGCCAGCAGCCAAGATTGGACGTCCTCCTACAATGAGCAGTTCTTC. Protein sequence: CASSQDWTSSYNEQFF.

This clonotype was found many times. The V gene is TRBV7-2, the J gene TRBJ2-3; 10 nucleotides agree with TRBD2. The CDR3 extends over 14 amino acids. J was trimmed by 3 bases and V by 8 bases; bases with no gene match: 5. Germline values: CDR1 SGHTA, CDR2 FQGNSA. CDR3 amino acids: CASRAGGFTDTQYF. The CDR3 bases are TGTGCCAGCCGAGCGGGAGGGTTTACAGATACGCAGTATTTT.

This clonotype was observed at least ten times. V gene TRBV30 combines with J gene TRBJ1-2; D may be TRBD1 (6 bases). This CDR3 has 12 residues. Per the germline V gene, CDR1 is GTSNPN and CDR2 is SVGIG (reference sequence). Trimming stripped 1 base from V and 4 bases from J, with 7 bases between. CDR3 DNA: TGTGCCTGGAGTGGGGACATCTATGGCTACACCTTC. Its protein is CAWSGDIYGYTF.

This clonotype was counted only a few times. The DNA of the CDR3 is TGTGCCAGCAGTTGGGGGACTAGCGGGAGAGGATCGAAGCAGTTCTTC. This codes for CASSWGTSGRGSKQFF. V is TRBV12-3 or TRBV12-4 and J is TRBJ2-1; 14 bases map to TRBD2. J gave up 11 bases and V 4 bases, and 10 bases lay outside the gene matches. CDR3 length: 16 amino acids.

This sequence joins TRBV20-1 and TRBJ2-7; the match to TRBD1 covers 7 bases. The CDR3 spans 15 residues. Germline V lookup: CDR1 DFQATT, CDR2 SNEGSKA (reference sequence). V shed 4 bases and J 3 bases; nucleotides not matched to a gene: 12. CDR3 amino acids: CSATIRPGTVYEQYF. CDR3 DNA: TGCAGTGCTACCATCCGCCCCGGGACAGTCTACGAGCAGTACTTC.

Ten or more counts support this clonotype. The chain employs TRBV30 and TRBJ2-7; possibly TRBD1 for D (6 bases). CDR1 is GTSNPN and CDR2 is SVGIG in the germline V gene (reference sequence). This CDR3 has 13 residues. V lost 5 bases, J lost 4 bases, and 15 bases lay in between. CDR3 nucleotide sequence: TGTGCCTGGGGGCTAGGACAGAGTTACGAGCAGTACTTC. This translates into CAWGLGQSYEQYF.

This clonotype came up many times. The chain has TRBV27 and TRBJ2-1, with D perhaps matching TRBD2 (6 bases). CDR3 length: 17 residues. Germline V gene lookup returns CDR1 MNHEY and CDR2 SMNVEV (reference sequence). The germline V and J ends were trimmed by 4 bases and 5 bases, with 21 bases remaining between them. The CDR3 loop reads CASSSISLGTPNNEQFF. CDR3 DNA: TGTGCCAGCAGTTCCATCTCCTTGGGGACTCCTAACAATGAGCAGTTCTTC.

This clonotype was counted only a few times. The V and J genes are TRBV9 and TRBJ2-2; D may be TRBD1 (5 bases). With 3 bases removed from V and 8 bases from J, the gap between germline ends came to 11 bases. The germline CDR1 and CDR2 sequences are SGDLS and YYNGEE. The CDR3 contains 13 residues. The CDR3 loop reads CASSEEGVGELFF. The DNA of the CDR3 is TGTGCCAGCAGCGAAGAAGGGGTAGGGGAGCTGTTTTTT. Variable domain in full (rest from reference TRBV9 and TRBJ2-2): DSGVTQTPKHLITATGQRVTLRCSPRSGDLSVYWYQQSLDQGLQFLIQYYNGEERAKGNILERFSAQQFPDLHSELNLSSLELGDSALYFCASSEEGVGELFFGEGSRLTVL.

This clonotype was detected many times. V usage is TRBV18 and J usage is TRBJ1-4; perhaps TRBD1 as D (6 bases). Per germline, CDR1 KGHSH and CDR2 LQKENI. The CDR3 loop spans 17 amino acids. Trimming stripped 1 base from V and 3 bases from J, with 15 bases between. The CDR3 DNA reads TGTGCCAGCTCACCACTGGGGAGTGGACAGTCTAATGAAAAACTGTTTTTT. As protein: CASSPLGSGQSNEKLFF.

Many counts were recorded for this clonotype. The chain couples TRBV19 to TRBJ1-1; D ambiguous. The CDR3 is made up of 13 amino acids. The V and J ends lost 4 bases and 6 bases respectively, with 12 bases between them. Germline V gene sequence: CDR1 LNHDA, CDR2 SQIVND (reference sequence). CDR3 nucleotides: TGTGCCAGTAGTACGTACAACGGGGCTGAAGCTTTCTTT. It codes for CASSTYNGAEAFF. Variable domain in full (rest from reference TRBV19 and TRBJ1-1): DGGITQSPKYLFRKEGQNVTLSCEQNLNHDAMYWYRQDPGQGLRLIYYSQIVNDFQKGDIAEGYSVSREKKESFPLTVTSAQKNPTAFYLCASSTYNGAEAFFGQGTRLTVV.

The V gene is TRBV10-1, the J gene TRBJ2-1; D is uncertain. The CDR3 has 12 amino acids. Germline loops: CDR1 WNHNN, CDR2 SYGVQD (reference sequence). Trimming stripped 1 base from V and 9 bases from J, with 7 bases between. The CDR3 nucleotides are TGCGCCAGCAGTGAGTATGAGCGTGAGCAGTTCTTC. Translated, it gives CASSEYEREQFF.

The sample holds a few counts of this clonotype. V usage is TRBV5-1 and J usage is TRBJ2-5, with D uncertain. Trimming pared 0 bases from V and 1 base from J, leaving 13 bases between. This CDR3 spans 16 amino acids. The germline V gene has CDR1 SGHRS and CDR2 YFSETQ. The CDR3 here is CASSLVPGPSQETQYF. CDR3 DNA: TGCGCCAGCAGCTTGGTTCCGGGCCCGAGCCAAGAGACCCAGTACTTC.

The CDR3 DNA sequence: TGTGCCAGCAGCGCGGGTAAGATGGATTCACCCCTCCACTTT. This gives the protein CASSAGKMDSPLHF. The genes are TRBV5-4 and TRBJ1-6; D remains ambiguous. CDR3 length equals 14 residues. V shed 4 bases and J shed 8 bases, with 13 bases lying between them. Germline assignment: CDR1 SGHNT and CDR2 YYREEE (reference sequence).

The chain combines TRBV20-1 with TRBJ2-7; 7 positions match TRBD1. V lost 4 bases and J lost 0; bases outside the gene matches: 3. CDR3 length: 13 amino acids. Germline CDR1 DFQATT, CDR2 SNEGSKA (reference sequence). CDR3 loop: CSAMRDSSYEQYF. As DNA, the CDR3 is TGCAGTGCTATGAGGGACAGCTCCTACGAGCAGTACTTC.

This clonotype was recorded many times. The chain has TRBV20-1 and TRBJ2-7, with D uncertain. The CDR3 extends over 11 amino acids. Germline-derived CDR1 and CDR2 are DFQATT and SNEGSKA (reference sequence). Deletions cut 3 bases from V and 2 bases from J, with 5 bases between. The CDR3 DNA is TGCAGTGCTAGTGGGGCCTACGAGCAGTACTTC. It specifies CSASGAYEQYF.

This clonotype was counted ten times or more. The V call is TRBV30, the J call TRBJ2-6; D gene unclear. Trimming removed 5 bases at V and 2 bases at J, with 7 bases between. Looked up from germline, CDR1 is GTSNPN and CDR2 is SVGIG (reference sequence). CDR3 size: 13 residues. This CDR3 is CAWAHPGANVLTF. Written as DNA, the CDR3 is TGTGCCTGGGCCCACCCTGGGGCCAACGTCCTGACTTTC. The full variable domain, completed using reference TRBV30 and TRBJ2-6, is SQTIHQWPATLVQPVGSPLSLECTVEGTSNPNLYWYRQAAGRGLQLLFYSVGIGQISSEVPQNLSASRPQDRQFILSSKKLLLSDSGFYLCAWAHPGANVLTFGAGSRLTVL.

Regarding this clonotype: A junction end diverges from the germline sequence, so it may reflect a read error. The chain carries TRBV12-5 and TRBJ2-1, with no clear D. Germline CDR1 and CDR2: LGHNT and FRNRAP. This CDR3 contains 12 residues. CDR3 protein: CASGLVPNEQFF. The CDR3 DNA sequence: TGTGCTAGTGGTTTGGTACCCAATGAGCAGTTCTTT. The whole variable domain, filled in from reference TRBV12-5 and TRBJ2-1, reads DARVTQTPRHKVTEMGQEVTMRCQPILGHNTVFWYRQTMMQGLELLAYFRNRAPLDDSGMPKDRFSAEMPDATLATLKIQPSEPRDSAVYFCASGLVPNEQFFGPGTRLTVL.

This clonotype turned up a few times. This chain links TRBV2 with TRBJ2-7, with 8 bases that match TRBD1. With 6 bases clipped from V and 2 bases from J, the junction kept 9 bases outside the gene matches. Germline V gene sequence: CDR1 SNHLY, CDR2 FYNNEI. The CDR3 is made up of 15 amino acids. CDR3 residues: CASSPGQEIPYEQYF. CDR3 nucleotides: TGTGCCAGCAGCCCGGGACAGGAGATCCCCTACGAGCAGTACTTC.

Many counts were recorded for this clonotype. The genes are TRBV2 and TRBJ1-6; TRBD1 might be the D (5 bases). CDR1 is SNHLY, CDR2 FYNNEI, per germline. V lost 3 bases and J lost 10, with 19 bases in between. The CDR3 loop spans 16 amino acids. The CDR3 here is CASSDATGFGRSPLHF. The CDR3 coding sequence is TGTGCCAGCAGTGACGCCACAGGTTTTGGGCGATCACCCCTCCACTTT.

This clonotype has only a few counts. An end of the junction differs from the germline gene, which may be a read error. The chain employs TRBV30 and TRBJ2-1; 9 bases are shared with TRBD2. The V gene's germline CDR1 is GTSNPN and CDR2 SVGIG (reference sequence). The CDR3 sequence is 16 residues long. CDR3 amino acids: CAWSRAGGASYNGQFF. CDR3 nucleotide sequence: TGTGCCTGGAGTAGGGCGGGAGGGGCCTCCTACAATGGGCAGTTCTTC.

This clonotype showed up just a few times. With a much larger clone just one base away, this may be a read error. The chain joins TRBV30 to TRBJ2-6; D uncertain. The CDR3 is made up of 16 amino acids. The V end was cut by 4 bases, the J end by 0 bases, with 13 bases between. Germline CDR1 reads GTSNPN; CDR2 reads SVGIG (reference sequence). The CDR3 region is CAWNRNGFSGANVLTF. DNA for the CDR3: TGTGCCTGGAACCGAAACGGGTTCTCTGGGGCCAACGTCCTGACTTTC.

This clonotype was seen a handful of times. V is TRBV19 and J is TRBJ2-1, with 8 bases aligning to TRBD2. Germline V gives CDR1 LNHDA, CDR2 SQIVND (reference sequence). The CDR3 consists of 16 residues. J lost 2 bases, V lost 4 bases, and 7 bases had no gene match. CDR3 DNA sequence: TGTGCCAGTAGTACCCGACTAGCGTTAACCTACAATGAGCAGTTCTTC. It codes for CASSTRLALTYNEQFF.

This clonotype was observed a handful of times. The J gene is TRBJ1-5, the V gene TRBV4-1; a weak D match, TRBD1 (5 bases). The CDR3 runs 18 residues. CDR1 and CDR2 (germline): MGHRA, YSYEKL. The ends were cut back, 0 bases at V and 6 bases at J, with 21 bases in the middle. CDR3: CASSQDGSLTGRGQPQHF. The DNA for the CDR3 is TGCGCCAGCAGCCAAGATGGCTCCCTGACGGGACGGGGTCAGCCCCAGCATTTT.